The TCR beta chain under discussion was sequenced for a study of cytomegalovirus exposure and HLA in healthy donors (dated by TCRdb to 2015 to 2018). About the study as a whole: In an earlier analysis of 450 to 750 of the donors, 250 to 350 Gb of sequence data and approximately 100 million unique TCR beta sequences from about 179 million T cells were reported. An early release covering just under 650 HLA-typed donors comprised about 300 gigabases of sequencing data and 85 million or so unique TCR sequences. Of the approximately 370 genotyped donors, 75% to 85% were placed in the genetic ancestry cluster associated with self-reported Caucasian donors. The study was designed to test whether signatures of past pathogen exposure could be identified by cataloging public T cell receptors. The T cell repertoires of around 670 subjects were profiled by immunosequencing and related to cytomegalovirus serostatus. Besides the first cohort of under 700 subjects, a separate validation cohort made up of 95 to 150 different subjects was used. To predict cytomegalovirus infection status, the study combined high-throughput TCR immunosequencing, statistical association of individual TCRs with disease status, and machine learning. In a later analysis, previously published TCR beta repertoires from 550 to 700 donors were re-analyzed and high-resolution HLA genotyping was added so that TCR occurrence patterns could be studied. In the later analysis, no new phenotypic data were used to find candidate immune exposures; instead, reliance was placed on TCR beta sequences and their occurrence across donors. In an earlier analysis of about 590 of the donors, high-throughput TCR beta sequencing was used to judge whether each TCR beta V gene segment behaved as functional or pseudogenic. Donor age, sex, ethnicity and CMV serostatus were compiled alongside the repertoire data. In a later genetic analysis, genome-wide SNP genotypes for about three fifths of the roughly 670 donors were used, and that subset was treated as a discovery cohort. All discovery cohort repertoires had been generated using a single sequencing platform. Both class I and class II loci were covered by HLA typing, at four-digit resolution. The number of typed donors differed by locus: roughly 629-630 for A, B, C, DRB1 and DQB1; some 500 for DQA1; approximately 600 for DPA1; and 400 to 480 for DPB1. A handful of DR-DQ haplotypes were treated as single units for association and clustering because of strong linkage in the cohort. Across about 380 genotyped donors of the cohort, an average of approximately 220,000 unique TCR beta nucleotide sequences per donor were sequenced, and around 20% of those sequences were non-productive.

In total, fewer than 750 healthy bone marrow donors made up the cohort. At the time of sampling, every cohort member was nominally healthy, though immune exposures that went unrecorded were likely present. The donor tested CMV seronegative, placing the donor among the roughly 340 seronegative members of the cohort. Every donor gave a peripheral blood sample, and the peripheral blood mononuclear cells from that sample were used for TCR beta sequencing. Genomic DNA extraction from the blood cell samples was performed with the Qiagen DNeasy Blood Extraction Kit. On the study overall, not on this receptor specifically: Some IMGT-functional V segments, including TRBV6-2 and TRBV6-3, could not be distinguished by the 87-base-pair reads and were therefore excluded. Because counts were too low, more than 15 rarely observed V segments, including chromosome 9 orphons, were left out of the earlier analysis of 587 of the donors. Because HLA typing was missing for some donors at each locus, association tests included only the typed subset. In a later analysis, HLA-associated TCR beta chains showed more clonal expansion and lower generation probabilities than non-associated chains that were equally common. At a false discovery rate of 0.05, a later analysis linked 16,000 or so TCR beta sequences to specific HLA alleles. The sequencing pipeline was judged likely to have produced a cluster of highly shared sequence variants as a technical artifact. An earlier analysis of several hundred of the donors showed that most TCR beta V segments appeared in productive rearrangements either about 90% or about 30% of the time, which broadly matched IMGT annotations. Most CMV-associated TCR beta chains appeared to be HLA-restricted in a later analysis, and the HLA associations seemed to be driven largely by CMV exposure. Correlated functional status among segregating V segments might be attributable to linkage disequilibrium, but an unknown experimental factor could not be ruled out. The authors suggested that the approach could potentially be generalized to other disease states and immunological phenotypes. Roughly uniform sequencing depth across donors was assumed in presence/absence analyses, although this assumption may not hold. In the study, about 150 TCR beta chains were listed as associated with cytomegalovirus. CMV serostatus was the only immune exposure information available for the cohort. In both the original and validation cohorts, the classifier was reported to diagnose cytomegalovirus status with high specificity and sensitivity. Most TCR sequences were observed very rarely across donors, whereas some public TCRs were present in many individuals. According to a later analysis, parvovirus B19, influenza, CMV and Epstein-Barr virus appeared linked to several top co-occurrence clusters. A later genetic analysis reported fewer N-insertions in productive TCRs among donors in an Asian-associated ancestry cluster than the approximately 700-donor mean. In a later genetic analysis, a missense DCLRE1C variant was associated with V-gene and J-gene trimming of TCR beta chains, and the association was replicated in an independent cohort. According to a later analysis, TCR association rates differed among HLA loci, with DRB1 alleles showing the most associated TCRs and HLA-C alleles showing the fewest. Strong co-occurrence of HLA alleles, especially DR and DQ, made assigning TCR associations to individual alleles difficult. The cohort was sequenced for TCR beta chains only, and without alpha or paired-chain data the features that could be detected were limited. A further reported finding was that TCR beta sequences accurately predicted the HLA-A and HLA-B alleles for most subjects in the first cohort. A few of the identified cytomegalovirus-associated TCR beta chains were confirmed in vitro to be specific for cytomegalovirus antigens.

The protocol used for the library was the immunoSEQ multiplex PCR assay. A mixture of 60 forward primers for TCR Vbeta segments and 13 reverse primers for TCR Jbeta segments was used in the multiplex PCR. The CDR3 region of rearranged TCR beta genes was amplified from genomic DNA with a multiplex PCR assay. On the Illumina HiSeq System, the amplified TCR beta libraries were sequenced as 87-base-pair reads. As for the authors' bioinformatics: Across the roughly 640 repertoires, a later analysis counted roughly 84 million unique TCR beta chains, about 10 million of which were shared by at least two donors. A nearest-neighbor algorithm error-corrected the raw reads and collapsed the reads into unique sequences, merging closely related sequences to remove PCR and sequencing errors. To assign V, D and J gene segments, CDR3 sequences were aligned to IMGT reference sequences. For a sequence to be retained, a match of at least six nucleotides was required to both a V gene segment and a J gene segment. Rearrangements were classified as productive when the CDR3 lacked stop codons and remained in frame with V and J, and all other rearrangements were classified as non-productive. CDR3 was defined according to IMGT convention as the region running from the second conserved V-encoded cysteine to the conserved J-encoded phenylalanine. The earlier analysis of approximately 590 of the donors excluded any sequence lacking an unambiguous match to a single V gene segment. An earlier analysis of around 600 of the donors classified V segments as functional when productive rearrangements were above 56.7% and as segregating when the standard deviation between donors was above 5%. To diagnose cytomegalovirus status from the catalog of TCR beta chain sequences, a statistical classification framework was built. A later analysis assigned V and J genes by comparing TCR nucleotide sequences with IMGT/GENE-DB human TR gene sequences. Using the TCRdist pipeline, a later analysis assigned CDR3 sequences along with most-parsimonious VDJ recombination scenarios. In a later analysis, each TCR beta chain was defined by its CDR3 amino acid sequence together with its V-gene family, and reads lacking a unique V-gene family were excluded. In a later analysis, approximately 640 highly shared, low-generation-probability nucleotide sequences were removed to address suspected cross-contamination and a sequencing artifact. A later analysis calculated a clonal expansion index for each public chain from normalized within-repertoire ranks of inferred template counts. In a later analysis, generation probabilities were computed using a VDJ recombination model fitted to out-of-frame rearrangements, and the results were checked against IGoR. In a later analysis, TCR-TCR, TCR-HLA and TCR-CMV co-occurrence was scored with hypergeometric tests, and a repertoire-size bias correction was applied to TCR pairs. False discovery rates were estimated in a later analysis by permuting HLA or CMV assignments 20 times. A later analysis grouped co-occurring TCRs with DBSCAN, adding TCRdist sequence similarity when clustering within HLA-allele-positive subsets. Repertoires with fewer than 30,000 or more than 120,000 public chains, plus five repertoires with anomalous nucleotide sharing, were excluded from co-occurrence clustering. Sourced from immuneACCESS, this table was stored by TCRdb with only in-frame sequences that have V and J called. A share of the clones is absent; for the studies checked, an unresolved V gene accounts for under half, and the remainder has no known explanation. The V and J calls and clone size come from that table; D and trimming were worked out from the DNA. Present in this sample are a few hundred thousand clones, approximately 70% of which were seen just once. The ten largest clones represent 1.8% of the sample.

A word on this clone: Its antigen remains undetermined. No much larger clonotype is one base removed from it; base qualities were not supplied.

CDR1 and CDR2 are drawn from the germline V gene (reference sequence): MNHNY, SVGAGI. Reading from cysteine to phenylalanine, the CDR3 counts 13 amino acids. Only CDR3 DNA remains: 39 bases, in frame from the first base. V drops 6 bases and J drops 3 bases, leaving 9 bases in between. The sequence links TRBV6-6 to TRBJ1-5; the D segment could be TRBD1, given 5 matching bases. This sequence originates from a woman aged 25 to 45 in good health and CMV-seronegative. The specimen was PBMCs. This receptor carries the CDR3 CASSPGPNQPQHF. The bases are TGTGCCAGCAGCCCAGGGCCCAATCAGCCCCAGCATTTT.